The 7 T cell receptor beta chains listed next were all sequenced from one sample in a study of spatial heterogeneity in lung cancer. Their specific antigens are unknown. Study results and caveats: Tumors with more nonsynonymous mutations had more expanded intratumoral alpha and beta TCRs.

Time point described: sample taken at primary tumor resection. TCRdb reanalysed the 5' RACE reads using MiXCR and keeps one entry per CDR3 protein. The data show about 100,000 distinct CDR3 sequences, with around 4.8% seen just once and 21% held by the top ten. Specimen: lung tumor tissue, collected at surgery. These receptors all come from a male donor with early-stage non-small cell lung cancer.

This clonotype was counted at least ten times. This chain links TRBV2 with TRBJ2-7, with 9 bases that match TRBD1. The CDR3 loop spans 12 amino acids. Germline V gene lookup returns CDR1 SNHLY and CDR2 FYNNEI. V shed 7 bases, J shed 7 bases, and the junction held 5 bases outside the gene matches. In nucleotides, the CDR3 is TGTGCCAGCAACAGGGGGCTTTGGGAGCAGTACTTC. This gives the protein CASNRGLWEQYF.

The chain joins TRBV6-6 to TRBJ2-7; 7 positions match TRBD1. Trimming took 4 bases from V and 5 from J; bases not matched to a gene: 11. Germline CDR1 MNHNY, CDR2 SVGAGI (reference sequence). This CDR3 region has 15 residues. The CDR3 spells CASSSRDSRPHEQYF. The CDR3 nucleotides read TGTGCCAGCAGTTCCCGGGACAGCCGTCCCCACGAGCAGTACTTC.

In its sample, this clonotype was seen many times. The V gene is TRBV4-1, the J gene TRBJ2-1; D might be TRBD2 (5 bases). This CDR3 region has 16 residues. The germline gives CDR1 MGHRA, CDR2 YSYEKL. With 4 bases removed from V and 9 bases from J, the gap between germline ends came to 22 bases. The CDR3 DNA follows: TGCGCCAGCAGCCCAACAGTCCTATTGGTTCGGGGTGAGCAGTTCTTC. Translation gives CASSPTVLLVRGEQFF.

This clonotype was picked up a small number of times. The chain combines TRBV15 with TRBJ1-4; no definite D call. Germline-derived CDR1 and CDR2 are LNHNV and YYDKDF (reference sequence). The V and J ends lost 5 bases and 2 bases respectively, with 6 bases between them. There are 13 residues in the CDR3. CDR3 DNA: TGTGCCACCAGCGGCTTCACTAATGAAAAACTGTTTTTT. This sequence encodes CATSGFTNEKLFF.

Concerning this clonotype: With a much larger clone just one base away, this may be a read error. The chain links TRBV4-1 to TRBJ2-1, with D possibly TRBD2 on 6 matching bases. CDR3 length equals 14 residues. Looked up from germline, CDR1 is MGHRA and CDR2 is YSYEKL. CDR3 DNA sequence: TGCGCCAGCAGCCGCAGTTTGCCGGGAGAACGGAAGTTATTC. Translating gives CASSRSLPGERKLF.

The sample holds many counts of this clonotype. J is TRBJ2-1 and V is TRBV28; D gene uncertain. Germline V lookup: CDR1 MDHEN, CDR2 SYDVKM. The ends were cut back, 10 bases at V and 8 bases at J, with 15 bases in the middle. The CDR3 is 12 residues long. The CDR3 region is CAIRSAPYEQFF. DNA of the CDR3: TGTGCCATACGTAGTGCTCCCTATGAGCAGTTCTTC.

The chain is built from TRBV10-2 and TRBJ2-2; tentatively, D is TRBD1 or TRBD2 (5 bases each). In germline, CDR1 is WSHSY, CDR2 SAAADI. The length of the CDR3 is 14 residues. Trimming cost V 8 bases and J 0 bases, with 10 bases left between them. CDR3 sequence reads: CASRGDPNTGELFF. The CDR3 DNA reads TGCGCCAGCCGAGGGGATCCGAACACCGGGGAGCTGTTTTTT.